These 21 T cell receptor beta chains share one sample of origin, sequenced in a study of shared clonotypes between healthy human individuals. The protocol was immunoSEQ multiplex PCR, while the TCRdb copy is restricted to in-frame clones and leaves out a portion. The sample lists a few million clones; over 85% were seen once. The sample taken for sequencing was naive CD4+ T cells sorted from blood. Subset described: CD45RA+ positively selected. All receptors come from a man between 18 and 29 years old in good health.

The chain recombines TRBV7-9 with TRBJ2-7; D may be TRBD2 (6 bases). V was trimmed by 6 bases and J by 3 bases, leaving 24 bases between them. CDR1 SEHNR and CDR2 FQNEAQ come from the germline V gene (reference sequence). The CDR3 has 17 amino acids. CDR3 DNA: TGTGCCAGCAGTCCTGGGGGGTTTGGGACTTCGGACTACGAGCAGTACTTC. This gives the protein CASSPGGFGTSDYEQYF. Full variable domain (outside the CDR3, taken from reference TRBV7-9 and TRBJ2-7): DTGVSQNPRHKITKRGQNVTFRCDPISEHNRLYWYRQTLGQGPEFLTYFQNEAQLEKSRLLSDRFSAERPKGSFSTLEIQRTEQGDSAMYLCASSPGGFGTSDYEQYFGPGTRLTVT.

The chain has TRBV30 and TRBJ1-2; D remains unclear. The germline CDR1 and CDR2 sequences are GTSNPN and SVGIG (reference sequence). V dropped 0 bases and J dropped 1 base, with 9 bases sitting between them. The CDR3 is 14 amino acids. This chain's CDR3 is CAWSVSYGNYGYTF. Here the CDR3 DNA reads TGTGCCTGGAGTGTATCGTACGGTAACTATGGCTACACCTTC.

Details on this clone: This CDR3 is also generated by other DNA sequences in the sample. The genes are TRBV20-1 and TRBJ1-4; the D is unclear. V was shortened by 6 bases and J by 6 bases, with 8 bases between the two germline ends. There are 11 residues in the CDR3. CDR1 is DFQATT, CDR2 SNEGSKA, per germline (reference sequence). CDR3 nucleotide sequence: TGCAGTGCCAGTGGCGATGAAAAACTGTTTTTT. Protein product: CSASGDEKLFF.

The rearrangement links TRBV2 to TRBJ2-2, with D unclear. Germline loops: CDR1 SNHLY, CDR2 FYNNEI. There are 16 residues in the CDR3. V lost 3 bases, J lost 1 base, and 12 bases lay in between. In DNA, the CDR3 is TGTGCCAGCAGTGACGTGTTTGGACGGAACACCGGGGAGCTGTTTTTT. Protein sequence: CASSDVFGRNTGELFF.

V and J are TRBV7-2 and TRBJ2-6; perhaps TRBD1 as D (5 bases). Trimming took 0 bases from V and 0 from J, leaving 12 bases between them. Germline values: CDR1 SGHTA, CDR2 FQGNSA. This CDR3 has 18 residues. The chain's CDR3 is CASSLASRADSGANVLTF. In nucleotides, the CDR3 is TGTGCCAGCAGCTTAGCTAGCAGGGCCGACTCTGGGGCCAACGTCCTGACTTTC.

CDR3 protein: CASSFSRRPSNYNEQFF. CDR3 DNA sequence: TGTGCCAGCAGTTTTTCCCGGCGTCCCTCAAACTACAATGAGCAGTTCTTC. This rearrangement joins TRBV27 to TRBJ2-1; D is ambiguous. V shed 3 bases and J shed 3 bases, with 18 bases lying between them. From germline, CDR1 is MNHEY and CDR2 SMNVEV (reference sequence). The CDR3 extends over 17 amino acids.

This clone was found once. The V and J genes are TRBV11-2 and TRBJ2-7; TRBD1 matches at 8 bases. Trimming removed 6 bases from V and 1 base from J; junction bases left unmatched: 8. The germline gives CDR1 SGHAT, CDR2 FQNNGV. This CDR3 comprises 15 residues. CDR3 residues: CASRLTGGQSYEQYF. The CDR3 coding sequence is TGTGCCAGCAGGTTAACAGGGGGACAGTCCTACGAGCAGTACTTC.

The gene calls are TRBV9 and TRBJ1-2; tentative D call: TRBD1 (6 bases). V gave up 2 bases and J gave up 0 bases, with 11 bases separating them. The CDR3 spans 15 residues. Germline V CDR1 and CDR2: SGDLS, YYNGEE. In DNA form, the CDR3 reads TGTGCCAGCAGCGTGTGGGACAAAACTAACTATGGCTACACCTTC. As protein: CASSVWDKTNYGYTF.

The chain couples TRBV27 to TRBJ1-6; the D is unclear. The V end lost 2 bases, the J end lost 0 bases, and 17 bases lay between the germline ends. Germline CDR1 MNHEY, CDR2 SMNVEV (reference sequence). This CDR3 has 19 residues. CDR3: CASSLTGGKFSSYNSPLHF. CDR3 sequence (DNA): TGTGCCAGCAGTTTAACGGGCGGTAAATTCAGCTCCTATAATTCACCCCTCCACTTT.

This chain connects TRBV25-1 to TRBJ2-2; possible D gene TRBD1, 5 bases. V lost 6 bases and J 3 bases, leaving 11 bases between the germline ends. Per the germline V gene, CDR1 is MGHDK and CDR2 is SYGVNS. The CDR3 runs 14 residues. The CDR3 reads CASRGHRDTGELFF. The CDR3, as DNA: TGTGCCAGCAGAGGACACCGGGACACCGGGGAGCTGTTTTTT.

CDR3 nucleotide sequence: TGTGCCATCAGGGTATCAGGGGATAACACCGGGGAGCTGTTTTTT. This gives the protein CAIRVSGDNTGELFF. J is TRBJ2-2 and V is TRBV10-3; perhaps TRBD1 as D (6 bases). Trimming stripped 6 bases from V and 2 bases from J, with 13 bases between. CDR1 and CDR2 (germline): ENHRY, SYGVKD. This CDR3 contains 15 residues.

V and J are TRBV5-4 and TRBJ1-6; 9 positions agree with TRBD1. The CDR3 sequence is 18 residues long. Germline values: CDR1 SGHNT, CDR2 YYREEE (reference sequence). V lost 4 bases and J lost 1; bases outside the gene matches: 9. CDR3 bases: TGTGCCAGCAGCCGCGCCGGGGACAGGGTTTCCTATAATTCACCCCTCCACTTT. It encodes CASSRAGDRVSYNSPLHF.

The V gene is TRBV30, the J gene TRBJ1-2; D may be TRBD1 (6 bases). Per the germline V gene, CDR1 is GTSNPN and CDR2 is SVGIG (reference sequence). The V end lost 0 bases, the J end lost 6 bases, and 11 bases lay between the germline ends. The CDR3 has 13 amino acids. The CDR3 protein is CAWSVSGANGYTF. The CDR3 DNA reads TGTGCCTGGAGTGTATCGGGGGCGAATGGCTACACCTTC.

The chain has TRBV19 and TRBJ2-2; 13 bases are shared with TRBD2. This CDR3 is built from 17 residues. CDR1 is LNHDA, CDR2 SQIVND, per germline (reference sequence). J was trimmed by 5 bases and V by 2 bases; bases with no gene match: 5. The CDR3 region is CASSISRTSGRTGELFF. Here the CDR3 DNA reads TGTGCCAGTAGTATATCCAGGACTAGCGGGAGAACCGGGGAGCTGTTTTTT.

V is TRBV9 and J is TRBJ1-2; D gene unclear. The V and J ends lost 4 bases and 6 bases respectively, with 10 bases between them. Looked up from germline, CDR1 is SGDLS and CDR2 is YYNGEE. This CDR3 comprises 12 residues. The CDR3 spells CASSPRTDGYTF. CDR3 in DNA: TGTGCCAGCAGCCCGAGGACCGATGGCTACACCTTC.

The chain employs TRBV18 and TRBJ2-1; D possibly corresponds to TRBD2 (5 bases). The V and J ends lost 5 bases and 9 bases respectively, with 11 bases between them. Germline assignment: CDR1 KGHSH and CDR2 LQKENI. CDR3 length equals 12 residues. CDR3 bases: TGTGCCAGCTCATCTAGCCAAAGTGAGCAGTTCTTC. It translates to CASSSSQSEQFF.

The chain links TRBV30 to TRBJ2-1, with D unresolved. V lost 4 bases to trimming and J lost 5 bases, with 6 bases between them. This CDR3 is built from 11 residues. Germline V lookup: CDR1 GTSNPN, CDR2 SVGIG (reference sequence). DNA for the CDR3: TGTGCCTGGAAAGAGAACAATGAGCAGTTCTTC. It specifies CAWKENNEQFF.

There are a few counts of this clone. V gene TRBV6-1 combines with J gene TRBJ1-4; 8 bases match TRBD1. Per germline, CDR1 MNHNS and CDR2 SASEGT. V trimming: 6 bases; J trimming: 8 bases; junction bases outside the gene matches: 8. The CDR3 is made up of 14 amino acids. CDR3 amino acids: CASRATGETEKLFF. CDR3 sequence (DNA): TGTGCCAGCAGGGCGACAGGGGAAACCGAAAAACTGTTTTTT.

This rearrangement joins TRBV10-3 to TRBJ1-1; D unclear. CDR1 and CDR2 from the germline V gene are ENHRY and SYGVKD. CDR3 length: 12 amino acids. With 2 bases removed from V and 12 bases from J, the gap between germline ends came to 13 bases. CDR3 bases: TGTGCCATCAGTGAGACGGGTAGTTTGCCTTTCTTT. Encoded protein: CAISETGSLPFF.

The CDR3 DNA reads as TGTGCCAGCAGAACAGGGGACTGGATAAGTTCACCCCTCCACTTT. It specifies CASRTGDWISSPLHF. The chain has TRBV25-1 and TRBJ1-6; 7 nucleotides agree with TRBD1. The CDR3 is made up of 15 amino acids. J gave up 9 bases and V 6 bases, and 11 bases lay outside the gene matches. In germline, CDR1 is MGHDK, CDR2 SYGVNS. Variable domain in full (rest from reference TRBV25-1 and TRBJ1-6): EADIYQTPRYLVIGTGKKITLECSQTMGHDKMYWYQQDPGMELHLIHYSYGVNSTEKGDLSSESTVSRIRTEHFPLTLESARPSHTSQYLCASRTGDWISSPLHFGNGTRLTVT.

The CDR3 loop reads CASVGAYSNQPQHF. DNA for the CDR3: TGTGCCAGTGTCGGTGCGTATAGCAATCAGCCCCAGCATTTT. The chain links TRBV19 to TRBJ1-5; unclear D gene. The V end lost 8 bases, the J end lost 0 bases, and 11 bases lay between the germline ends. Germline lookup yields CDR1 LNHDA and CDR2 SQIVND (reference sequence). CDR3 size: 14 residues.